A selection of T cell receptor beta chains follows, all from one sample in a study of identical twins. One entry per CDR3 protein results from TCRdb running MiXCR on the 5' RACE reads. The sample gives 200,000 to 250,000 distinct CDR3 sequences, roughly 7.5% of which show up once; just under 2% is in the top ten. The same specimen was also included in a second study, on yellow fever vaccine responses in identical twins.

The sequencing input was memory (CD45RO+) T cells sorted from blood. The receptors come from a woman under 30 in good health. The CDR3 runs from the conserved cysteine through the conserved F or W. A D gene is named only where the DNA matches it firmly. Not every row has a clone size; where given, it reads once, few, many or a size class.

V gene	D gene	clone size	J gene	CDR3 DNA	CDR3 protein
TRBV6-1	TRBD2	-	TRBJ2-3	TGTGCCAGCAGCCTTGGGACTAGCAGGAGAGATACGCAGTATTTT	CASSLGTSRRDTQYF
TRBV5-1	-	many	TRBJ1-1	TGCGCCAGCAGAGATGGGACGGTCACTGAAGCTTTCTTT	CASRDGTVTEAFF
TRBV4-3	-	many	TRBJ1-6	TGCGCCAGCAGCCAAGAGACGGGGAGCTCCTATAATTCACCCCTCCACTTT	CASSQETGSSYNSPLHF
TRBV20-1	TRBD1	-	TRBJ2-3	TGCAGACTACAGGGGGCGCGAACAGATACGCAGTATTTT	CRLQGARTDTQYF
TRBV29-1	TRBD1	-	TRBJ2-7	TGCAGCGGGTCAACAGGGGTCGGCGACGAGCAGTACTTC	CSGSTGVGDEQYF
TRBV2	TRBD1	once	TRBJ1-3	TGTACCATCTGTTTTGGGACAGGGATTGGGAGTGGTTCTGGAAACACCATATATTTT	CTICFGTGIGSGSGNTIYF
TRBV28	-	many	TRBJ1-5	TGTGCCAGCAGTTTATCCGGGGGGGGCAGCAATCAGCCCCAGCATTTT	CASSLSGGGSNQPQHF
TRBV2	-	few	TRBJ2-3	TGTGCCAGCAGTGCCGTGCCACTCGGGGGCAGGGATACGCAGTATTTT	CASSAVPLGGRDTQYF
TRBV12-3/TRBV12-4	TRBD1	many	TRBJ2-2	TGTGCCAGCAGAGACAGGGCTCGGACCGGGGAGCTGTTTTTT	CASRDRARTGELFF
TRBV7-8	-	few	TRBJ1-5	TGTGCCAGCAGCCCAGACAGACATCAGCCCCAGCATTTT	CASSPDRHQPQHF
TRBV10-1	-	-	TRBJ1-2	TGCGCCAGCAGTGATCCTCCCGGGGAGAGCTATGGCTACACCTTC	CASSDPPGESYGYTF
TRBV28	-	many	TRBJ1-1	TGTGCCAGCAGTTTACTAATGAACACTGAAGCTTTCTTT	CASSLLMNTEAFF
TRBV5-5	TRBD2	-	TRBJ2-2	TGTGCCAGCAGCTATAGCGGGGGGGCCGACACCGGGGAGCTGTTTTTT	CASSYSGGADTGELFF
TRBV28	TRBD1	many	TRBJ1-2	TGTGCCAGCCTGTCGGACAGGGGGCCGTTTGGGGGCTACACCTTC	CASLSDRGPFGGYTF
TRBV12-3/TRBV12-4	-	-	TRBJ1-2	TGTGCCAGTATAAGGGAGAAGAACTATGGCTACACCTTC	CASIREKNYGYTF
TRBV5-1	TRBD2	-	TRBJ2-3	TGCGCCAGCAAGCAGAGCGGGGGTATAGATACGCAGTATTTT	CASKQSGGIDTQYF
TRBV3-1	TRBD2	-	TRBJ2-5	TGTGCCAGCACCCAAAGGCGTCAGCGGGGGTACCAAGAGACCCAGTACTTC	CASTQRRQRGYQETQYF
TRBV28	-	few	TRBJ2-5	TGTGCCAGCAGTTCGGGACCAAGCGGGTCCCAGTACTTC	CASSSGPSGSQYF
TRBV4-2	TRBD2	few	TRBJ2-1	TGTGCCAGCAGGCCAATCGGGCTAGCGGGGGGGGGCTCCTACAATGAGCAGTTCTTC	CASRPIGLAGGGSYNEQFF
TRBV5-1	TRBD1	few	TRBJ1-2	TGCGCCAGCAGCCAGACAGGGGATGGAGGCTACACCTTC	CASSQTGDGGYTF
TRBV5-1	-	few	TRBJ2-7	TGCGCCAGCAAACGGGACTCCTACGAGCAGTACTTC	CASKRDSYEQYF
TRBV20-1	-	-	TRBJ2-7	TGCAGTGCTTTCCCGTTCCGGCGGGACACCTACGAGCAGTACTTC	CSAFPFRRDTYEQYF
TRBV6-1	-	few	TRBJ2-4	TGTGCCAGCAGTGACCGGGGCATTCAGTACTTC	CASSDRGIQYF
TRBV4-3	TRBD1	many	TRBJ1-2	TGCGCCAGCAGCCAACGGACAGGGGATGGCTACACCTTC	CASSQRTGDGYTF
TRBV20-1	TRBD1	-	TRBJ1-1	TGCAGTGCTATTAGACAGGGGGCCTTTGAAGCTTTCTTT	CSAIRQGAFEAFF
TRBV5-1	TRBD2	many	TRBJ2-4	TGCGCCAGCAGCTCCGGGACTAGCGGCTCCAAAAACATTCAGTACTTC	CASSSGTSGSKNIQYF
TRBV2	-	-	TRBJ2-7	TGTGCCAGCAGTGTGAGAGGTTACGAGCAGTACTTC	CASSVRGYEQYF
TRBV20-1	-	many	TRBJ1-1	TGCAGTGCTAGAGATCTTGGGGCTTTCTTT	CSARDLGAFF
TRBV10-3	TRBD1	many	TRBJ2-5	TGTGCCATCAGTGAGACAGGGGACCAAGAGACCCAGTACTTC	CAISETGDQETQYF
TRBV15	-	many	TRBJ2-7	TGTGCCACCAGCAGAGAGAGATTCTCCTACGAGCAGTACTTC	CATSRERFSYEQYF
TRBV6-5	-	-	TRBJ2-5	TGTGCCAGCAGTTGGGACACCTACTCCACCCAGTACTTC	CASSWDTYSTQYF
TRBV7-3	TRBD1	-	TRBJ2-2	TGTGCCAGCAGCTTATTTTCACAGGGGGCGACCGGGGAGCTGTTTTTT	CASSLFSQGATGELFF
TRBV5-6	-	few	TRBJ2-5	TGTGCCAGCAGCTTAGTGGCGGCAGAGACCCAGTACTTC	CASSLVAAETQYF
TRBV5-1	-	many	TRBJ2-1	TGCGCCAGCACCCCCCGGGATCCCTCCTACAATGAGCAGTTCTTC	CASTPRDPSYNEQFF
TRBV10-3	TRBD2	-	TRBJ2-2	TGTGCCGCGGGGGCGGGAGGCGTCTCGAACACCGGGGAGCTGTTTTTT	CAAGAGGVSNTGELFF
TRBV6-1	-	-	TRBJ2-1	TGTGCCAGCAGTACCGCGGGGCCAGCGAACAATGAGCAGTTCTTC	CASSTAGPANNEQFF
TRBV10-3	TRBD1	-	TRBJ2-7	TGTGCCATCAGCTTAACAGGGGACGAGCAGTACTTC	CAISLTGDEQYF
TRBV20-1	-	once	TRBJ1-2	TGCAGTGCGCCGGGCCCCGAAGGGGGCTACACCTTC	CSAPGPEGGYTF
TRBV29-1	-	many	TRBJ1-1	TGCAGCGTTGAGGGACGGACAGCGAACACTGAAGCTTTCTTT	CSVEGRTANTEAFF
TRBV4-2	TRBD1	few	TRBJ2-1	TGTGCCAGCAGCCAGGGTCGGGACAGCACCCATGAGCAGTTCTTC	CASSQGRDSTHEQFF
TRBV6-1	-	-	TRBJ2-3	TGTGCCAGCCATTCCGGTGGCAGGGTCTATACGCAGTATTTT	CASHSGGRVYTQYF
TRBV6-5	TRBD2	-	TRBJ2-4	TGTGCCAGCAGTTACTCGTTACTAGCGGGGGGCAAAAACATTCAGTACTTC	CASSYSLLAGGKNIQYF
TRBV20-1	-	few	TRBJ2-2	TGCAGTGCGTCCGGGAAGAACACCGGGGAGCTGTTTTTT	CSASGKNTGELFF
TRBV11-2	-	many	TRBJ2-5	TGTGCCAGCAGCCGGGGCCCTAGCGTTTACTTC	CASSRGPSVYF
TRBV6-2/TRBV6-3	TRBD2	-	TRBJ2-1	TGTGCCAGCAGTTACTCGACTAGCGAGCAGTTCTTC	CASSYSTSEQFF
TRBV6-2/TRBV6-3	-	-	TRBJ2-3	TGTGCCAGCAGTCTTAGCGGACTCACAGATACGCAGTATTTT	CASSLSGLTDTQYF
TRBV7-2	-	-	TRBJ2-7	TGTGCCAGCAGCTTAGCGGGCTGGAACGAGCAGTACTTC	CASSLAGWNEQYF
TRBV27	-	many	TRBJ1-5	TGTGCCAGCAGTTTAGGGGGGAACAATCAGCCCCAGCATTTT	CASSLGGNNQPQHF
TRBV5-5	-	many	TRBJ2-5	TGTGCCAGCAGCTTGTACAGCCAAGAGACCCAGTACTTC	CASSLYSQETQYF
TRBV6-1	TRBD1	-	TRBJ2-3	TGTGCCAGCGGGCCCGGGACAGGGGGACCAGATACGCAGTATTTT	CASGPGTGGPDTQYF
TRBV19	TRBD1	-	TRBJ2-3	TGTACCAGTAGCGAGGACAGGGGGTCATCAGATACGCAGTATTTT	CTSSEDRGSSDTQYF